What follows are 20 T cell receptor beta chains derived from one specimen sequenced in a study of T-cell memory formation after mild COVID-19. TCRdb called the 5' RACE reads again in MiXCR, with one record for every CDR3 protein. The data show 470,000 or so distinct CDR3 sequences, 15% to 20% seen once. The sample taken for sequencing was PBMCs or a T cell subset sorted from them (not recorded which). These receptors all come from an adult woman who had mild COVID-19 (a few samples of this study predate the infection). Cell type and time point are not known.

J is TRBJ2-3 and V is TRBV7-2, with TRBD2 identical over 11 bases. This CDR3 has 15 residues. Per germline, CDR1 SGHTA and CDR2 FQGNSA. Trimming at V came to 5 bases and at J to 2 bases, leaving 3 bases not matched to a gene. DNA of the CDR3: TGTGCCAGCAGCCGACTAGCGGGGATCACAGATACGCAGTATTTT. Translating gives CASSRLAGITDTQYF.

This sequence joins TRBV19 and TRBJ2-7; D is perhaps TRBD1 or TRBD2 (5 bases each). Germline-derived CDR1 and CDR2 are LNHDA and SQIVND (reference sequence). The CDR3 is 16 amino acids. Trimming stripped 6 bases from V and 3 bases from J, with 21 bases between. The CDR3 nucleotides read TGTGCCAGTAGCCCCCTCGGTCCAGGGACCTACTACGAGCAGTACTTC. This codes for CASSPLGPGTYYEQYF.

There are a few counts of this clonotype. The chain couples TRBV5-1 to TRBJ2-3; TRBD2 matches at 12 bases. The CDR3 is made up of 18 amino acids. The V gene's germline CDR1 is SGHRS and CDR2 YFSETQ. The V gene end was trimmed by 2 bases and the J gene end by 1 base; junction bases not matched to a gene: 8. The CDR3 DNA reads as TGCGCCAGCAGCTTCGAGACTAGCGGGAGAGGTGGCACAGATACGCAGTATTTT. This sequence encodes CASSFETSGRGGTDTQYF.

This clonotype came up a few times. The chain couples TRBV20-1 to TRBJ2-6; D is ambiguous. The V gene lost 0 bases and the J gene lost 0 bases, with 6 bases spanning the gap. CDR3 size: 15 residues. Germline V gene sequence: CDR1 DFQATT, CDR2 SNEGSKA (reference sequence). The CDR3: CSARDKSSGANVLTF. The CDR3 DNA reads as TGCAGTGCTAGAGATAAGAGCTCTGGGGCCAACGTCCTGACTTTC.

This clonotype was counted between two and nine times. The chain couples TRBV20-1 to TRBJ2-3; 13 nucleotides line up with TRBD2. Germline V gene sequence: CDR1 DFQATT, CDR2 SNEGSKA (reference sequence). The junction had 16 bases not matched to a gene; V was cut back by 3 bases and J by 4 bases. This CDR3 spans 19 amino acids. The CDR3 bases are TGCAGTGCTAGGCTGGGGCTCCGAACTAGCGGGAGGGCGGCAGATACGCAGTATTTT. It is translated as CSARLGLRTSGRAADTQYF.

The V call is TRBV5-1, the J call TRBJ1-1; TRBD1 might be the D (5 bases). Trimming removed 1 base from V and 5 bases from J, with 15 bases in between. This CDR3 comprises 15 residues. CDR1 is SGHRS and CDR2 is YFSETQ in the germline V gene. The CDR3 sequence is CASSLYSGTGTEAFF. The CDR3 bases are TGCGCCAGCAGCTTGTACTCAGGGACGGGGACTGAAGCTTTCTTT. The full variable domain, in which reference TRBV5-1 and TRBJ1-1 provide the parts outside the CDR3, is KAGVTQTPRYLIKTRGQQVTLSCSPISGHRSVSWYQQTPGQGLQFLFEYFSETQRNKGNFPGRFSGRQFSNSRSEMNVSTLELGDSALYLCASSLYSGTGTEAFFGQGTRLTVV.

There are a few counts of this clonotype. This chain uses TRBV7-3 with TRBJ2-3, with D possibly called TRBD1 or TRBD2 (5 bases each). CDR3 length: 14 amino acids. Germline-derived CDR1 and CDR2 are SGHTA and FQGTGA. Deletions cut 4 bases from V and 4 bases from J, with 12 bases between. The CDR3 loop reads CASSSLGPPDTQYF. In nucleotides, the CDR3 is TGTGCCAGCAGCTCCCTGGGACCTCCAGATACGCAGTATTTT.

The genes are TRBV9 and TRBJ2-1; 7 bases are a match to TRBD2. The CDR3 length is 13 residues. Trimming took 4 bases from V and 9 from J; bases not matched to a gene: 7. The germline V gene has CDR1 SGDLS and CDR2 YYNGEE. The CDR3 region has the DNA TGTGCCAGCAGCTCGGGGGGAGGGAGTGAGCAGTTCTTC. Amino acids: CASSSGGGSEQFF.

V and J are TRBV7-3 and TRBJ2-1; 13 bases are shared with TRBD2. The CDR3 contains 16 residues. Per germline, CDR1 SGHTA and CDR2 FQGTGA. J gave up 4 bases and V 2 bases, and 2 bases lay outside the gene matches. CDR3 DNA sequence: TGTGCCAGCAGCTTAGCGACTAGCGGGGGGTACAATGAGCAGTTCTTC. Amino acids: CASSLATSGGYNEQFF.

V gene TRBV7-2 combines with J gene TRBJ1-1; 8 positions match TRBD1. This CDR3 is 13 amino acids long. Germline CDR1 and CDR2: SGHTA and FQGNSA. V gave up 5 bases and J gave up 8 bases; unmatched junction bases: 7. CDR3 region: CASSPGQEEEAFF. CDR3 nucleotide sequence: TGTGCCAGCAGCCCGGGACAGGAGGAGGAAGCTTTCTTT.

The V and J genes are TRBV27 and TRBJ1-1, with D possibly matching TRBD1 (5 bases). The CDR3 contains 14 residues. Trimming pared 3 bases from V and 1 base from J, leaving 9 bases between. Germline V gene lookup returns CDR1 MNHEY and CDR2 SMNVEV (reference sequence). In nucleotides, the CDR3 is TGTGCCAGCAGTTTGAATACAGGGAACACTGAAGCTTTCTTT. Its translation: CASSLNTGNTEAFF.

This chain uses TRBV7-3 with TRBJ2-3, with D maybe TRBD2 (5 bases). Trimming left V 6 bases short and J 2 bases short, with 12 bases between. CDR1 SGHTA and CDR2 FQGTGA come from the germline V gene. CDR3 length: 14 residues. CDR3 loop: CASRLGGDTDTQYF. CDR3 sequence (DNA): TGTGCCAGCAGATTAGGAGGCGACACAGATACGCAGTATTTT.

A few counts support this clonotype. The V call is TRBV12-3 or TRBV12-4, the J call TRBJ1-5; D unclear. The ends were cut back, 5 bases at V and 6 bases at J, with 8 bases in the middle. The CDR3 is made up of 12 amino acids. The CDR3 reads CASSPEGQPQHF. The CDR3 bases are TGTGCCAGCAGTCCCGAGGGTCAGCCCCAGCATTTT.

This rearrangement joins TRBV3-1 to TRBJ2-7; the D is unclear. Deletions cut 0 bases from V and 6 bases from J, with 15 bases between. The CDR3 extends over 15 amino acids. The V gene's germline CDR1 is LGHDT and CDR2 YNNKEL (reference sequence). CDR3 residues: CASSQDNMQVTEQYF. The CDR3, as DNA: TGTGCCAGCAGCCAAGATAACATGCAGGTCACCGAGCAGTACTTC.

The chain joins TRBV20-1 to TRBJ2-7, with D uncertain. CDR1 and CDR2 (germline): DFQATT, SNEGSKA (reference sequence). This CDR3 is 10 amino acids long. CDR3 region: CRGGPNEQYF. Written as DNA, the CDR3 is TGCAGAGGCGGACCCAACGAGCAGTACTTC.

The sample holds a few counts of this clonotype. The chain links TRBV20-1 to TRBJ2-3; perhaps TRBD1 as D (5 bases). The CDR3 extends over 11 amino acids. Germline lookup yields CDR1 DFQATT and CDR2 SNEGSKA (reference sequence). V was pared by 3 bases and J by 6 bases, with 7 bases between. CDR3 in DNA: TGCAGTGCTAGTGGGGCCGATACGCAGTATTTT. Its translation: CSASGADTQYF.

This clonotype turned up a few times. This chain links TRBV24-1 with TRBJ2-1; a weak D match, TRBD1 (5 bases). Germline assignment: CDR1 KGHDR and CDR2 SFDVKD. CDR3 length equals 14 residues. The V gene lost 4 bases and the J gene lost 6 bases, with 12 bases spanning the gap. The CDR3 region is CATSDPRVSNEQFF. The CDR3, as DNA: TGTGCCACCAGTGACCCCAGGGTTAGCAATGAGCAGTTCTTC.

This clonotype was counted a few times. This chain connects TRBV4-1 to TRBJ2-3, with D possibly TRBD1 on 5 matching bases. Looked up from germline, CDR1 is MGHRA and CDR2 is YSYEKL. V was shortened by 5 bases and J by 2 bases, with 17 bases between the two germline ends. The length of the CDR3 is 16 residues. CDR3 region: CASSLGPTENTDTQYF. CDR3 nucleotide sequence: TGCGCCAGCAGCTTGGGTCCGACAGAAAACACAGATACGCAGTATTTT.

This clonotype occurred a few times. The chain joins TRBV7-9 to TRBJ1-1; 9 bases line up with TRBD1. This CDR3 region has 15 residues. The germline CDR1 and CDR2 sequences are SEHNR and FQNEAQ (reference sequence). V shed 5 bases and J 11 bases; nucleotides not matched to a gene: 15. The CDR3 DNA is TGTGCCAGCAGCAACAACCTAAGGGACAGGGATGGGGCTTTCTTT. Encoded protein: CASSNNLRDRDGAFF.

This CDR3 reads CASSSSTAGQGYEKLFF. CDR3 DNA sequence: TGTGCCAGCAGTTCCTCGACGGCGGGACAGGGGTATGAAAAACTGTTTTTT. The V and J genes are TRBV12-3 or TRBV12-4 and TRBJ1-4; 10 nucleotides agree with TRBD1. There are 17 residues in the CDR3. V gave up 4 bases and J gave up 6 bases; unmatched junction bases: 11.